Here is one T cell receptor beta chain with its context. These data originate in a study of shared clonotypes between healthy human individuals. About the study: The cohort had a couple of women and three men, ages 18 to 49.

The sorted-subset replicate PCRs were given about 200 ng DNA, which is tens of thousands of T cell genomes. The assay was immunoSEQ multiplex PCR, and TCRdb's table has in-frame clones only and misses some. Altogether about 1 million clones are present, around 74% being singletons, with the ten largest covering less than 1.5%. Researchers partitioned CD4+ cells into CD45RA+ naive and CD45RA-negative memory subsets. This receptor was identified in a man in his late teens or twenties in good health. Input material: memory CD4+ T cells sorted from blood. Subset of the sample: CD45RA-negative fraction.

This CDR3 reads CSAIGSTEAFF. The DNA of the CDR3 is TGCAGTGCCATTGGTAGCACTGAAGCTTTCTTT. The gene calls are TRBV20-1 and TRBJ1-1; D is unresolved. From germline, CDR1 is DFQATT and CDR2 SNEGSKA (reference sequence). The CDR3 is 11 amino acids. Trimming stripped 6 bases from V and 4 bases from J, with 9 bases between.